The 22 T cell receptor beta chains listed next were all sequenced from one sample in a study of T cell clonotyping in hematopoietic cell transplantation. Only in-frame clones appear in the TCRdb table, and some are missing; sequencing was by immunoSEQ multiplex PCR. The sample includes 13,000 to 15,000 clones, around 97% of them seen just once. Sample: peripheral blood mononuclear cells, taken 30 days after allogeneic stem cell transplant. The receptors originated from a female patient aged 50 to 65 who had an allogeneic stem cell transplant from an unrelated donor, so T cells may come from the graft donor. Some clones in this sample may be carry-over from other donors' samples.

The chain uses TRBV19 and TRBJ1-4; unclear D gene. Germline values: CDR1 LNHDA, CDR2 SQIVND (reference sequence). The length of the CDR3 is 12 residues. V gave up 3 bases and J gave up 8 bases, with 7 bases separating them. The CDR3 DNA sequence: TGTGCCAGTAGTATTTTCGGGGAAAAACTGTTTTTT. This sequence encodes CASSIFGEKLFF.

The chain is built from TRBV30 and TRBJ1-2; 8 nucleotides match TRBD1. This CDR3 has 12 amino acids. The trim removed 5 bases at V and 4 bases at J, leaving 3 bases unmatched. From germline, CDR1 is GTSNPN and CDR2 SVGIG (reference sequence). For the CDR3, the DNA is TGTGCCTGGCACAGGGGGACCTATGGCTACACCTTC. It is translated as CAWHRGTYGYTF.

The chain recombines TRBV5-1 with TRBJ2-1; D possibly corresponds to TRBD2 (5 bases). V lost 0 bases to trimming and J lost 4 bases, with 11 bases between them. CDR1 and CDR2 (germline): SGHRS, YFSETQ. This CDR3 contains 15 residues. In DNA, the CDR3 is TGCGCCAGCAGCTTGGACCTTTCGGGGTACAATGAGCAGTTCTTC. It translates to CASSLDLSGYNEQFF.

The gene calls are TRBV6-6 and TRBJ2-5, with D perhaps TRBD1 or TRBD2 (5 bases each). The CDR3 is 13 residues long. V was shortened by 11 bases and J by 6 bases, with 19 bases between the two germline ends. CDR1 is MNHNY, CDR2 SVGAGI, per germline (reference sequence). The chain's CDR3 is CAGRREGQQTQYF. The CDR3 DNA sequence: TGTGCCGGGCGGCGAGAGGGGCAACAGACCCAGTACTTC.

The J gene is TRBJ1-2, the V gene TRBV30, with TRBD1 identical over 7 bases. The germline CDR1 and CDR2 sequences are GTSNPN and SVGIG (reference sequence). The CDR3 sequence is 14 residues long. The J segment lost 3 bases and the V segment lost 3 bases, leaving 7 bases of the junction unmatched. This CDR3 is CAWRAQQGYYGYTF. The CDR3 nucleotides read TGTGCCTGGAGGGCCCAACAGGGGTACTATGGCTACACCTTC.

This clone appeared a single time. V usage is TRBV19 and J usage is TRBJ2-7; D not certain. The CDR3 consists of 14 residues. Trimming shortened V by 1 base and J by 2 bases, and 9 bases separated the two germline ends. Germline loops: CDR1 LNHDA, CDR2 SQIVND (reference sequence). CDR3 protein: CASSIVEVAYEQYF. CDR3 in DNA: TGTGCCAGTAGTATAGTAGAAGTTGCCTACGAGCAGTACTTC.

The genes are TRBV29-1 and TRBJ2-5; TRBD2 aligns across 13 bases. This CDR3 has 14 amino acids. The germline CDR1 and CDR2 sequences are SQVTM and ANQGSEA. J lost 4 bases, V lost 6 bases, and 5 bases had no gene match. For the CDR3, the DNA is TGCAGCGTCGGACGGACTAGCGGGGGAGAGACCCAGTACTTC. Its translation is CSVGRTSGGETQYF.

CDR3 coding DNA: TGTGCCAGCTCGGTATACGAGCAGTACTTC. It specifies CASSVYEQYF. The rearrangement uses TRBV6-5 and TRBJ2-7; D remains ambiguous. The V and J ends lost 8 bases and 4 bases respectively, with 6 bases between them. CDR3 size: 10 residues. The germline V gene has CDR1 MNHEY and CDR2 SVGAGI.

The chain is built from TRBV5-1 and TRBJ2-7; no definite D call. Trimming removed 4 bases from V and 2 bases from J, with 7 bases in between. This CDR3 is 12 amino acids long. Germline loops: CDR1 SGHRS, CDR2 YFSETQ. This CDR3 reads CASSIDAYEQYF. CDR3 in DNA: TGCGCCAGCAGCATAGATGCCTACGAGCAGTACTTC.

Here the CDR3 DNA reads TGTGCCAGCAGCTTAGCAGGGGTCTCCTACGAGCAGTACTTC. This encodes CASSLAGVSYEQYF. The chain uses TRBV7-9 and TRBJ2-7, with D possibly TRBD1 on 5 matching bases. Germline-derived CDR1 and CDR2 are SEHNR and FQNEAQ (reference sequence). The CDR3 loop spans 14 amino acids. The ends were cut back, 0 bases at V and 0 bases at J, with 6 bases in the middle.

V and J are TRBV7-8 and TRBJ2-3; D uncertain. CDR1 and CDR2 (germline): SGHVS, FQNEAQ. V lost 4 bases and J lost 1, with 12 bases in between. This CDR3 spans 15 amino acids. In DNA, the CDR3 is TGTGCCAGCAGCTCCCCTGCGAAGCGCACAGATACGCAGTATTTT. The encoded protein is CASSSPAKRTDTQYF.

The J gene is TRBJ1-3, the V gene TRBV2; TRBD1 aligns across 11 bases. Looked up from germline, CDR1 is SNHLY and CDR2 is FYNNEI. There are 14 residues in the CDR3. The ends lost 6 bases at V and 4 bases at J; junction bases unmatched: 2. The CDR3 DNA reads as TGTGCCAGCAGGGGGACAGGGGGAGGAAACACCATATATTTT. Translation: CASRGTGGGNTIYF.

The CDR3 DNA is TGTGCCAGCAGCGTGGGGGTACAGGATCAGCCCCAGCATTTT. This sequence encodes CASSVGVQDQPQHF. The J gene is TRBJ1-5, the V gene TRBV9, with a tentative D call TRBD1 (5 bases). This CDR3 is built from 14 residues. The V end lost 2 bases, the J end lost 5 bases, and 11 bases lay between the germline ends. The V gene's germline CDR1 is SGDLS and CDR2 YYNGEE. The complete variable domain, with remaining parts taken from reference TRBV9 and TRBJ1-5, reads DSGVTQTPKHLITATGQRVTLRCSPRSGDLSVYWYQQSLDQGLQFLIQYYNGEERAKGNILERFSAQQFPDLHSELNLSSLELGDSALYFCASSVGVQDQPQHFGDGTRLSIL.

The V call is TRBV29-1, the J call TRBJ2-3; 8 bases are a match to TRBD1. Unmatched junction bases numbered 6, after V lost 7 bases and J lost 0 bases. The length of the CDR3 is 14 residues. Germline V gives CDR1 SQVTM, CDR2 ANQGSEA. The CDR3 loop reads CSGNRGVSTDTQYF. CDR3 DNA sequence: TGCAGCGGGAACAGGGGGGTAAGCACAGATACGCAGTATTTT.

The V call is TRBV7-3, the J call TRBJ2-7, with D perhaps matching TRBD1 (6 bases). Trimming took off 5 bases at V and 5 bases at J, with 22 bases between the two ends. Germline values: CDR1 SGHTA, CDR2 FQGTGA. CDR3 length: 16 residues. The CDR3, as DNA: TGTGCCAGCAGCCCAGAGGTCTGGCAGGGGTTCCACGAGCAGTACTTC. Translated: CASSPEVWQGFHEQYF.

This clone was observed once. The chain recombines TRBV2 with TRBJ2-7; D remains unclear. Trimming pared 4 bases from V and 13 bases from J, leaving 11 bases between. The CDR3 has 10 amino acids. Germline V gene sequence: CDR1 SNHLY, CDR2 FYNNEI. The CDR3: CASSASPPYF. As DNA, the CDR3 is TGTGCCAGCAGTGCCAGTCCCCCATACTTC.

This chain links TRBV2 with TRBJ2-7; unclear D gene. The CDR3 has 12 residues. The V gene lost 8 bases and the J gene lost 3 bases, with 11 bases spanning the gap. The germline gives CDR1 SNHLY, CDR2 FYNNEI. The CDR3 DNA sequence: TGTGCCAGCGTAAGGGATCTCTACGAGCAGTACTTC. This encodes CASVRDLYEQYF.

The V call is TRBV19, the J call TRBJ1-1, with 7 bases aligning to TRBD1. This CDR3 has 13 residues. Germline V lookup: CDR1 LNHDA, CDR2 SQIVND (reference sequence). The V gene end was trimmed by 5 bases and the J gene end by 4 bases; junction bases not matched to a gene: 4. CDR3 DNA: TGTGCCAGTAGTCCCCGGGACAGCACTGAAGCTTTCTTT. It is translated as CASSPRDSTEAFF. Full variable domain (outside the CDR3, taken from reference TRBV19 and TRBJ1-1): DGGITQSPKYLFRKEGQNVTLSCEQNLNHDAMYWYRQDPGQGLRLIYYSQIVNDFQKGDIAEGYSVSREKKESFPLTVTSAQKNPTAFYLCASSPRDSTEAFFGQGTRLTVV.

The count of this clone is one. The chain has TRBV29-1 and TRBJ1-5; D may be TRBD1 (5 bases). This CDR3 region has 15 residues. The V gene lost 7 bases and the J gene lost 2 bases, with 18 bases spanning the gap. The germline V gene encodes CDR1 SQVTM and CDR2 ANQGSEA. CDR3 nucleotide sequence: TGCAGCGATAAGCCGACAGTGGGGGGCAATCAGCCCCAGCATTTT. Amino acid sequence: CSDKPTVGGNQPQHF.

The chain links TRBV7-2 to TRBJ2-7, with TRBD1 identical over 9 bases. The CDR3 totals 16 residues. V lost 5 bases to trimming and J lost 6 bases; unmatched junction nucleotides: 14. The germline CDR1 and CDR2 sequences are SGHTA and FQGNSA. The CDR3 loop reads CASSPTVGQGLVEQYF. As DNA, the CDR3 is TGTGCCAGCAGCCCAACGGTCGGACAGGGGTTGGTCGAGCAGTACTTC.

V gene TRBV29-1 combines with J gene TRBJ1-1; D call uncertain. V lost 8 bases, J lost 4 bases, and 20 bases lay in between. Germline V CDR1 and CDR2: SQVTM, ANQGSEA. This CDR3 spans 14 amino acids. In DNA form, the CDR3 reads TGCAGCTCCGAGGGAGGGATTCGGGGCACTGAAGCTTTCTTT. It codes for CSSEGGIRGTEAFF.

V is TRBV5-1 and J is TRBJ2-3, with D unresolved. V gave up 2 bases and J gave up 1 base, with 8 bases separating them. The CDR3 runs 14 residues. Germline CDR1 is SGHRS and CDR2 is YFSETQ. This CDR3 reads CASSLGMGTDTQYF. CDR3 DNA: TGCGCCAGCAGCTTAGGGATGGGCACAGATACGCAGTATTTT.